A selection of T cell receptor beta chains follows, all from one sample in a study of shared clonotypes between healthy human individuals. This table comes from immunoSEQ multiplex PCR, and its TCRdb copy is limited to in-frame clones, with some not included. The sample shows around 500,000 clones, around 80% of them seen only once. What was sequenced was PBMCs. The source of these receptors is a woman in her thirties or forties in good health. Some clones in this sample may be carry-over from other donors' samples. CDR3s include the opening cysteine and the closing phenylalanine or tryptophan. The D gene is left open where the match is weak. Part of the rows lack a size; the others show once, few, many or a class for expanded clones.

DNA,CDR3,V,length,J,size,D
TGCGCCAGCAGCTCCCCCCCTGGGTACGAGCAGTACTTC,CASSSPPGYEQYF,TRBV5-1,13,TRBJ2-7,.,.
TGCGCCAGCAGTGAGTCGGGTACTGAAGCTTTCTTT,CASSESGTEAFF,TRBV10-2,12,TRBJ1-1,.,.
TGTGCCAGCAGTTATCAAGGGAACACTGAAGCTTTCTTT,CASSYQGNTEAFF,TRBV6-4,13,TRBJ1-1,.,.
TGTGCCAGCCGAGCGGGATTGAACACCGGGGAGCTGTTTTTT,CASRAGLNTGELFF,TRBV6-5,14,TRBJ2-2,.,TRBD2
TGTGCCATCAGTGAGTCCTGGACAGGAGACAATGAGCAGTTCTTC,CAISESWTGDNEQFF,TRBV10-3,15,TRBJ2-1,.,TRBD1
TGTGCCAGCAGCTTGGAGCTGAGGAGCTCCTACAATGAGCAGTTCTTC,CASSLELRSSYNEQFF,TRBV5-4,16,TRBJ2-1,.,.
TGTGCCAGCAGCTTAGGAGGGTTCGGGGAGACCCAGTACTTC,CASSLGGFGETQYF,TRBV11-3,14,TRBJ2-5,few,.
TGTGCCAGCAGGGGGCGTGTCGGACGAAACACCGGGGAGCTGTTTTTT,CASRGRVGRNTGELFF,TRBV25-1,16,TRBJ2-2,few,.
TGTGCCAGCAGGCAGGACAGGGATACCTCCTACGAGCAGTACTTC,CASRQDRDTSYEQYF,TRBV2,15,TRBJ2-7,few,TRBD1
TGTGCCAGCTCACCCCCCGGACCGAACTATGGCTACACCTTC,CASSPPGPNYGYTF,TRBV18,14,TRBJ1-2,.,.
TGTGCCAGCAGCTTAGCCTGGACAGGGGACGGCTACACCTTC,CASSLAWTGDGYTF,TRBV7-2,14,TRBJ1-2,.,TRBD1
TGTGCCAGCAGCTTGGGGGGGGCTACTAGGGACAATGAGCAGTTCTTC,CASSLGGATRDNEQFF,TRBV5-4,16,TRBJ2-1,.,.
TGCGCCAGCAGCTTTGCGGACCTCACAGATACGCAGTATTTT,CASSFADLTDTQYF,TRBV5-1,14,TRBJ2-3,.,.
TGTGCCAGCAGTGCGCGGGGGGAAGAGACCCAGTACTTC,CASSARGEETQYF,TRBV2,13,TRBJ2-5,.,TRBD2
TGTGCCACCCAACACGAGACAGGCTGGGAGCAGTACTTC,CATQHETGWEQYF,TRBV9,13,TRBJ2-7,.,.
TGCGCCAGCAAAAGGGGTAGCGGCACTTACAGCACAGATACGCAGTATTTT,CASKRGSGTYSTDTQYF,TRBV10-2,17,TRBJ2-3,few,.
TGCGCCAGCAGCCCGAGACAGGGTCCCTACTACGAGCAGTACTTC,CASSPRQGPYYEQYF,TRBV5-1,15,TRBJ2-7,.,TRBD1
TGTGCCAGCAGCCTTAGCGGGGCCTACGAGCAGTACTTC,CASSLSGAYEQYF,TRBV11-2,13,TRBJ2-7,.,TRBD2
TGTGCCAGCAAAACGGCAGGGGGCCGGTACGAGCAGTACTTC,CASKTAGGRYEQYF,TRBV5-4,14,TRBJ2-7,.,TRBD1
TGTGCCAGCGGGAAGTTAGCGGGAGTAGGCAATGAGCAGTTCTTC,CASGKLAGVGNEQFF,TRBV2,15,TRBJ2-1,.,TRBD2
TGTGCCAGCAGCCACGACAGAACCAACTACGAGCAGTACTTC,CASSHDRTNYEQYF,TRBV7-9,14,TRBJ2-7,.,.
TGTGCCAGCAGTCCCATTACGCGAGCGGGATCCTCAGATACGCAGTATTTT,CASSPITRAGSSDTQYF,TRBV28,17,TRBJ2-3,.,TRBD2
TGTGCCAGTGACGGACAGGGTGCGTCTGGGCCCCAGCATTTT,CASDGQGASGPQHF,TRBV2,14,TRBJ1-5,.,TRBD1
TGTGCCAGCTCCCTGGACAGGGCAGGCACCGGGGAGCTGTTTTTT,CASSLDRAGTGELFF,TRBV18,15,TRBJ2-2,.,TRBD1
TGTGCCAGCAGTATTGTCTGGAACGAGCAGTACTTC,CASSIVWNEQYF,TRBV28,12,TRBJ2-7,.,.
TGTGCCGGCAGCTTGGGAGGAGTTCGAGAAAAACTGTTTTTT,CAGSLGGVREKLFF,TRBV5-4,14,TRBJ1-4,.,.
TGTGCCAGCAGTTTATTGGGGACAGATGAAAAACTGTTTTTT,CASSLLGTDEKLFF,TRBV27,14,TRBJ1-4,few,TRBD1
TGTGCCAGCAATTTGCGGGAAGGCACCGGGGAGCTGTTTTTT,CASNLREGTGELFF,TRBV2,14,TRBJ2-2,.,.
TGTGCCAGCAGAAGACAGCCCCTGGGCGAGCAGTACTTC,CASRRQPLGEQYF,TRBV6-5,13,TRBJ2-7,.,.